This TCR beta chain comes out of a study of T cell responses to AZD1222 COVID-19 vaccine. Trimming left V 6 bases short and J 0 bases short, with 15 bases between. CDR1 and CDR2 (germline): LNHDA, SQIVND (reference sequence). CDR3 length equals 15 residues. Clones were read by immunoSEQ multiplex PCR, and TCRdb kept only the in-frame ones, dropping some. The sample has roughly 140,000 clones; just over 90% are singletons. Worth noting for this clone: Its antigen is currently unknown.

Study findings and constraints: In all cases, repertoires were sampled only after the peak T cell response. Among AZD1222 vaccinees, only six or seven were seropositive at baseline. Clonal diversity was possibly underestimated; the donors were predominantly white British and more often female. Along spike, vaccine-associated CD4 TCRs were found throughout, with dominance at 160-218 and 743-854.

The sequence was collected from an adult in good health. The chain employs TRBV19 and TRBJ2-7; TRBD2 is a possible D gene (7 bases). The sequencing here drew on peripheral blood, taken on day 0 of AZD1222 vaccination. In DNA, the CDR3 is TGTGCCAGTAGGGCGGGGGCTTCCCTCTCCTACGAGCAGTACTTC. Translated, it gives CASRAGASLSYEQYF.